This T cell receptor beta chain was documented in a study of a mutant IDH1 vaccine in newly diagnosed glioma. Study-level background: There were 62.5% males and around 40% females among treated patients, whose mean age was roughly 40 years. Previous care, which was radiotherapy, temozolomide, or both, most often involved both.

Noted time point: week 11, during vaccination. The study gave 300 ug of mutant IDH1 20-mer peptide per vaccine dose, with topical imiquimod. On this clone itself: What it binds is not known.

Sequencing was performed with immunoSEQ multiplex PCR; in TCRdb, only in-frame clones are kept and a portion is missing. The sample records 95,000 to 120,000 clones, almost 90% being singletons. The V gene end was trimmed by 1 base and the J gene end by 6 bases; junction bases not matched to a gene: 6. Germline lookup yields CDR1 SGHRS and CDR2 YFSETQ. The CDR3 has 14 residues. The study's findings and limits: Pseudoprogression appeared independent of alterations in top peripheral clonotypes.

The input for sequencing was PBMCs, taken from a glioma patient whose treatment included an IDH1 peptide vaccine. The TCR was taken from a woman in her fifties or sixties with glioma. The J gene is TRBJ2-7, the V gene TRBV5-1, with 8 bases fitting TRBD1. This CDR3 reads CASSLTGGSLEQYF. The CDR3 DNA reads TGCGCCAGCAGCTTGACAGGGGGGTCCCTCGAGCAGTACTTC.